This T cell receptor beta chain is from a study of CD8 T cells in ankylosing spondylitis. The CDR3 length is 13 residues. Germline loops: CDR1 DFQATT, CDR2 SNEGSKA (reference sequence). Via MiXCR, TCRdb re-called the 5' RACE reads, giving one row per CDR3 protein. The sample holds 35,000 to 40,000 distinct CDR3 sequences, 16% seen once. Comment on this clonotype: Its ends do not fully match the called genes, so a read error is possible.

This clonotype was obtained from a male donor with ankylosing spondylitis or in good health (not recorded which). Sequencing was carried out using blood. The chain has TRBV20-1 and TRBJ1-1; TRBD1 might be the D (5 bases). The CDR3 sequence is CRAQANRRAEAFF. The CDR3 nucleotides read TGCCGTGCCCAAGCGAACAGGAGGGCTGAAGCTTTCTTT.